This passage covers 10 T cell receptor beta chains from one sample sequenced in a study of blood T cells in healthy people across ages. With a J-beta primer mix and a sample-barcoded 5' primer, a second PCR ran about 6 to 11 cycles. MiXCR, applied by TCRdb to the 5' RACE reads, yields one record per CDR3 protein. This repertoire shows 660,000 or so distinct CDR3 sequences, under 65% found once; its top ten account for 30% to 40%. Sequenced input: blood. The receptors derive from a man aged 55 to 69 in good health.

The rearrangement uses TRBV28 and TRBJ2-1; 7 bases are shared with TRBD2. J was trimmed by 4 bases and V by 4 bases; bases with no gene match: 7. The CDR3 totals 15 residues. The germline CDR1 and CDR2 sequences are MDHEN and SYDVKM. CDR3 protein: CASSSYRGVYNEQFF. The CDR3, as DNA: TGTGCCAGCAGTTCCTACCGGGGGGTGTACAATGAGCAGTTCTTC. The complete variable domain, with remaining parts taken from reference TRBV28 and TRBJ2-1, reads DVKVTQSSRYLVKRTGEKVFLECVQDMDHENMFWYRQDPGLGLRLIYFSYDVKMKEKGDIPEGYSVSREKKERFSLILESASTNQTSMYLCASSSYRGVYNEQFFGPGTRLTVL.

This clonotype was recorded at least ten times. At one boundary the junction diverges from the germline segment, which might be a read error. V and J are TRBV9 and TRBJ2-7, with 10 bases fitting TRBD1. Germline assignment: CDR1 SGDLS and CDR2 YYNGEE. CDR3 length equals 10 residues. CDR3 in amino acids: CASSVGTGDF. The CDR3 coding sequence is TGTGCCAGCAGCGTGGGGACAGGGGATTTC.

The rearrangement joins TRBV5-6 to TRBJ2-5; 12 bases agree with TRBD1. J was trimmed by 2 bases and V by 1 base; bases with no gene match: 6. CDR3 size: 17 residues. From germline, CDR1 is SGHDT and CDR2 YYEEEE. CDR3 loop: CASSLIGTGGAQETQYF. Written as DNA, the CDR3 is TGTGCCAGCAGCTTGATTGGGACAGGGGGCGCACAAGAGACCCAGTACTTC.

In this sample, this clonotype turned up a few times. V gene TRBV7-6 combines with J gene TRBJ2-1; D is possibly TRBD1 (5 bases). Germline V gene data show CDR1 as SGHVS and CDR2 as FNYEAQ. Trimming shortened V by 5 bases and J by 4 bases, and 15 bases separated the two germline ends. CDR3 length: 15 residues. The CDR3 nucleotides are TGTGCCAGCAGCGCCTGGGGCCAAGGGTACAATGAGCAGTTCTTC. This encodes CASSAWGQGYNEQFF.

The J gene is TRBJ2-3, the V gene TRBV6-5, with TRBD1 as a possible D gene (6 bases). The germline V gene encodes CDR1 MNHEY and CDR2 SVGAGI. The CDR3 length is 15 residues. With 7 bases removed from V and 1 base from J, the gap between germline ends came to 15 bases. The CDR3 DNA is TGTGCCAGCACCTCTCGGGACATGGGCACAGATACGCAGTATTTT. As protein: CASTSRDMGTDTQYF.

The chain employs TRBV20-1 and TRBJ2-3; 9 bases are a match to TRBD2. V shed 0 bases, J shed 3 bases, and the junction held 4 bases outside the gene matches. CDR1 is DFQATT, CDR2 SNEGSKA, per germline (reference sequence). The CDR3 runs to 15 residues. The DNA for the CDR3 is TGCAGTGCTAGAGATCAGGGACTAGCAACAGATACGCAGTATTTT. Residues: CSARDQGLATDTQYF.

Remarks on this clonotype: A read error is possible here, since a much larger clone lies one base away. The genes are TRBV7-9 and TRBJ1-2, with a weak D call TRBD1 (5 bases). The germline V gene encodes CDR1 SEHNR and CDR2 FQNEAQ (reference sequence). The CDR3 is 14 residues long. The CDR3 DNA reads as TGTGCCAGCACCCGACAGTCCGGTAGCTATGGCCACACCTTC. Translated, it gives CASTRQSGSYGHTF.

This chain connects TRBV10-3 to TRBJ1-5; D is perhaps TRBD1 (5 bases). CDR3 length: 17 residues. CDR1 is ENHRY, CDR2 SYGVKD, per germline. V lost 4 bases and J 2 bases, leaving 18 bases between the germline ends. The CDR3: CAISGGVEGRGNQPQHF. DNA for the CDR3: TGTGCCATCAGTGGAGGGGTCGAGGGAAGGGGCAATCAGCCCCAGCATTTT.

The sample holds a few counts of this clonotype. The V gene is TRBV5-1, the J gene TRBJ1-2; the match to TRBD1 covers 8 bases. The CDR3 spans 14 residues. J was trimmed by 6 bases and V by 0 bases; bases with no gene match: 4. Germline assignment: CDR1 SGHRS and CDR2 YFSETQ. CDR3 residues: CASSLGTGPDGYTF. The CDR3 DNA reads as TGCGCCAGCAGCTTGGGGACAGGGCCGGATGGCTACACCTTC.

V usage is TRBV9 and J usage is TRBJ2-1; D remains unclear. Trimming shortened V by 3 bases and J by 9 bases, and 13 bases separated the two germline ends. Per the germline V gene, CDR1 is SGDLS and CDR2 is YYNGEE. This CDR3 contains 13 residues. In DNA, the CDR3 is TGTGCCAGCAGCGCCCTGGGGTCCAGTGAGCAGTTCTTC. Protein: CASSALGSSEQFF.